This T cell receptor beta chain was observed in a study of brain T cells in children with intractable seizures. Findings and caveats of the study: Pre-surgery blood may have been undersampled, hiding some clones. Viral specificity was inferred only from CDR3 similarity; HCMV serostatus was unknown.

Measured with immunoSEQ multiplex PCR; TCRdb has only the in-frame clones, and not every one. The sample records approximately 77,000 clones, 85% to 95% being singletons. In its sample, this clone was seen once. Its specificity is not known. Surgery cases with the highest brain T cell transcript signatures were chosen for sequencing. Pre-surgery treatment included at least one anti-epileptic drug. Sequencing used peripheral blood, obtained at surgery. This clonotype was sampled from a boy in the first two years of life with tuberous sclerosis and intractable seizures.

The CDR3 here is CASSPPGRAAEAFF. In DNA, the CDR3 is TGTGCCAGCAGCCCCCCCGGGAGGGCGGCTGAAGCTTTCTTT. The chain links TRBV6-5 to TRBJ1-1; D not certain. Germline V gene data show CDR1 as MNHEY and CDR2 as SVGAGI. The CDR3 has 14 amino acids. Between the trimmed V and J ends, which lost 6 bases and 6 bases, there was a span of 17 bases.